A single sample is the source of the 5 T cell receptor beta chains below, sequenced in a study of beta chain features in type 1 diabetes. Study results and limitations: Researchers report that Type 1 diabetes patients had moderately but significantly shorter TCRB CDR3s across all four CD4+ subsets.

Isolated RNA was reverse transcribed in full, so expressed TCRB transcripts were sequenced. Generated by immunoSEQ multiplex PCR, the TCRdb table keeps only in-frame clones and is missing some. The sample has roughly 300,000 clones; around 9.7% are singletons. Their specific antigens are unknown. The specimen was central memory CD4+ T cells from blood. The source is a man between 25 and 39 years old with type 1 diabetes.

This clone was seen ten or more times. V gene TRBV11-2 combines with J gene TRBJ2-3; no firm D call. Germline assignment: CDR1 SGHAT and CDR2 FQNNGV. Trimming left V 2 bases short and J 0 bases short, with 9 bases between. CDR3 size: 15 residues. The CDR3 bases are TGTGCCAGCAGCTTAAAGACTCGAAGCACAGATACGCAGTATTTT. Amino acids: CASSLKTRSTDTQYF.

This clone was seen a handful of times. The chain employs TRBV11-2 and TRBJ1-2, with a possible D match to TRBD1 (5 bases). This CDR3 region has 12 residues. The germline CDR1 and CDR2 sequences are SGHAT and FQNNGV. Between the trimmed V and J ends, which lost 5 bases and 3 bases, there was a span of 7 bases. CDR3 sequence reads: CASSGQYYGYTF. As DNA, the CDR3 is TGTGCCAGCAGCGGACAATACTATGGCTACACCTTC.

This clone has more than one count but fewer than ten. The rearrangement links TRBV28 to TRBJ2-7; TRBD1 matches at 11 bases. The CDR3 is 15 amino acids. Per germline, CDR1 MDHEN and CDR2 SYDVKM. The V gene end was trimmed by 2 bases and the J gene end by 4 bases; junction bases not matched to a gene: 4. The CDR3 region has the DNA TGTGCCAGCAGTTTAGGGGACAGGGGGTTTTACGAGCAGTACTTC. Amino acids: CASSLGDRGFYEQYF.

V usage is TRBV19 and J usage is TRBJ2-3; D is unresolved. The CDR3 spans 12 residues. Trimming left V 5 bases short and J 2 bases short, with 5 bases between. Germline lookup yields CDR1 LNHDA and CDR2 SQIVND (reference sequence). The CDR3 reads CASSPTTDTQYF. Written as DNA, the CDR3 is TGTGCCAGTAGTCCAACCACAGATACGCAGTATTTT.

The chain is built from TRBV19 and TRBJ2-5; D is tentatively TRBD1 or TRBD2 (5 bases each). The CDR3 is 14 amino acids. V was pared by 5 bases and J by 3 bases, with 13 bases between. From germline, CDR1 is LNHDA and CDR2 SQIVND (reference sequence). CDR3 sequence reads: CASSSWDGEETQYF. For the CDR3, the DNA is TGTGCCAGTAGTTCCTGGGACGGAGAAGAGACCCAGTACTTC.